A selection of T cell receptor beta chains follows, all from one sample in a study of regulatory T cells in long-lasting Graves disease. TCRdb reanalysed the multiplex PCR reads using MiXCR and keeps one entry per CDR3 protein. The data show fewer than 600,000 distinct CDR3 sequences, with less than 25% seen just once and under 15% held by the top ten. Sequencing used peripheral blood mononuclear cells (PBMCs), obtained when the disease was refractory, from a patient treated with antithyroid drugs. Source of these receptors: a female donor with Graves disease. Each CDR3 is given with its conserved first and last residue. D genes are given only for firm matches. A clone size is listed for some rows: how often the clone was seen (once, few, many), or a class if it is expanded.

D: TRBD1; size: many; J: TRBJ1-2; V: TRBV28; CDR3: CASSGSRGPETFYTF; DNA: TGTGCCAGCAGTGGGTCCAGGGGGCCAGAAACCTTCTACACCTTC
D: TRBD1; size: .; J: TRBJ1-5; V: TRBV10-3; CDR3: CAISESPGQGVANQPQHF; DNA: TGTGCCATCAGTGAGTCGCCGGGACAGGGGGTCGCAAATCAGCCCCAGCATTTT
D: .; size: few; J: TRBJ1-1; V: TRBV19; CDR3: CASGGSLMNTEAFF; DNA: TGTGCCAGTGGCGGCAGTTTAATGAACACTGAAGCTTTCTTT
D: TRBD1; size: many; J: TRBJ2-2; V: TRBV11-2; CDR3: CASRPPGTDIGELFF; DNA: TGTGCCAGCAGACCACCCGGGACAGACATCGGGGAGCTGTTTTTT
D: .; size: .; J: TRBJ2-3; V: TRBV27; CDR3: CASRDRLADNTDTQYF; DNA: TGTGCCAGCAGGGACAGACTAGCAGATAACACAGATACGCAGTATTTT
D: .; size: .; J: TRBJ2-2; V: TRBV27; CDR3: CASSLSRGRSGELFF; DNA: TGTGCCAGCAGTTTATCCAGAGGGAGGTCCGGGGAGCTGTTTTTT
D: .; size: few; J: TRBJ1-3; V: TRBV12-3/TRBV12-4; CDR3: CASSLGALLGNTIYF; DNA: TGTGCCAGCAGTTTAGGGGCTCTGTTAGGAAACACCATATATTTT
D: .; size: .; J: TRBJ2-7; V: TRBV11-2; CDR3: CASSLVASYEQYF; DNA: TGTGCCAGCAGCTTAGTGGCCTCTTACGAGCAGTACTTC
D: TRBD1; size: .; J: TRBJ1-1; V: TRBV20-1; CDR3: CSALVQGARTEAFF; DNA: TGCAGTGCTCTCGTACAGGGGGCGCGGACTGAAGCTTTCTTT
D: .; size: .; J: TRBJ2-7; V: TRBV19; CDR3: CASSETSNEQYF; DNA: TGTGCCAGTAGTGAGACAAGCAACGAGCAGTACTTC
D: .; size: many; J: TRBJ2-2; V: TRBV11-2; CDR3: CASSLEGGGELFF; DNA: TGTGCCAGCAGCTTAGAGGGTGGCGGGGAGCTGTTTTTT
D: .; size: .; J: TRBJ1-5; V: TRBV29-1; CDR3: CSVGPGGAGQPQHF; DNA: TGCAGCGTCGGCCCCGGGGGCGCGGGTCAGCCCCAGCATTTT
D: .; size: many; J: TRBJ2-2; V: TRBV28; CDR3: CASSSRQGNTGELFF; DNA: TGTGCCAGCAGCAGCCGGCAGGGGAACACCGGGGAGCTGTTTTTT
D: .; size: few; J: TRBJ2-1; V: TRBV7-8; CDR3: CASSRSYNSYNEQFF; DNA: TGTGCCAGCAGCCGTAGCTACAACTCCTACAATGAGCAGTTCTTC
D: .; size: few; J: TRBJ1-2; V: TRBV20-1; CDR3: CSARDLRGSFYGYTF; DNA: TGCAGTGCTAGAGACCTCAGGGGTTCCTTCTATGGCTACACCTTC
D: .; size: many; J: TRBJ1-2; V: TRBV5-1; CDR3: CASRDTANYGYTF; DNA: TGCGCCAGCAGGGATACGGCGAACTATGGCTACACCTTC
D: .; size: many; J: TRBJ2-5; V: TRBV28; CDR3: CASSSPTLQETQYF; DNA: TGTGCCAGCAGTTCCCCGACATTACAAGAGACCCAGTACTTC
D: TRBD2; size: many; J: TRBJ2-7; V: TRBV6-1; CDR3: CASRDAGGSYEQYF; DNA: TGTGCCAGCAGGGATGCGGGGGGATCCTACGAGCAGTACTTC
D: TRBD1; size: .; J: TRBJ2-6; V: TRBV5-1; CDR3: CASSLTTGTGYSGANVLTF; DNA: TGCGCCAGCAGCCTAACAACCGGGACAGGTTACTCTGGGGCCAACGTCCTGACTTTC
D: .; size: many; J: TRBJ2-7; V: TRBV20-1; CDR3: CSASWGYEQYF; DNA: TGCAGTGCTAGTTGGGGCTACGAGCAGTACTTC
D: .; size: many; J: TRBJ2-5; V: TRBV11-2; CDR3: CASSLDETETQYF; DNA: TGTGCCAGCAGCTTAGATGAGACTGAGACCCAGTACTTC
D: .; size: many; J: TRBJ1-1; V: TRBV6-1; CDR3: CASSERVMNTEAFF; DNA: TGTGCCAGCAGTGAAAGGGTTATGAACACTGAAGCTTTCTTT
D: TRBD2; size: .; J: TRBJ2-7; V: TRBV20-1; CDR3: CSARTSSGKAYEQYF; DNA: TGCAGTGCTAGAACCTCTAGCGGGAAGGCCTACGAGCAGTACTTC
D: .; size: .; J: TRBJ2-2; V: TRBV10-2; CDR3: CASSESTGNTGELFF; DNA: TGCGCCAGCAGTGAGTCGACAGGGAACACCGGGGAGCTGTTTTTT
D: .; size: few; J: TRBJ1-1; V: TRBV25-1; CDR3: CASSAGTIEAFF; DNA: TGTGCCAGCAGTGCCGGGACTATTGAAGCTTTCTTT
D: .; size: .; J: TRBJ1-2; V: TRBV6-2/TRBV6-3; CDR3: CASSYSAGPEGYTF; DNA: TGTGCCAGCAGTTACTCGGCTGGTCCGGAAGGCTACACCTTC
D: .; size: .; J: TRBJ1-2; V: TRBV4-2; CDR3: CASSQWQNPGYTF; DNA: TGTGCCAGCAGCCAGTGGCAGAACCCTGGCTACACCTTC
D: .; size: few; J: TRBJ2-7; V: TRBV11-2; CDR3: CASSQGGVNEQYF; DNA: TGTGCCAGCAGCCAGGGGGGGGTAAACGAGCAGTACTTC
D: .; size: .; J: TRBJ2-7; V: TRBV5-4; CDR3: CASSLGFLQASEQYF; DNA: TGTGCCAGCAGCTTGGGCTTCCTGCAGGCTTCCGAGCAGTACTTC
D: TRBD1; size: .; J: TRBJ2-7; V: TRBV5-1; CDR3: CASSQGPGQGLAFDEQYF; DNA: TGCGCCAGCAGCCAAGGTCCGGGACAGGGGTTGGCGTTTGACGAGCAGTACTTC
D: .; size: .; J: TRBJ2-5; V: TRBV18; CDR3: CASSPMDNQETQYF; DNA: TGTGCCAGCTCACCAATGGACAACCAAGAGACCCAGTACTTC
D: .; size: many; J: TRBJ2-5; V: TRBV19; CDR3: CASSPPRTQETQYF; DNA: TGTGCCAGTAGTCCCCCCCGGACCCAAGAGACCCAGTACTTC
D: TRBD1; size: many; J: TRBJ1-4; V: TRBV28; CDR3: CASSRLTGTGVEKLFF; DNA: TGTGCCAGCAGTCGCCTCACCGGGACAGGAGTTGAAAAACTGTTTTTT
D: .; size: many; J: TRBJ1-5; V: TRBV28; CDR3: CASRQDIQVDTIASNQPQHF; DNA: TGTGCCAGCCGCCAAGATATACAGGTCGACACTATAGCGAGCAATCAGCCCCAGCATTTT
D: .; size: many; J: TRBJ1-2; V: TRBV7-2; CDR3: CASSLGAGWAYGYTF; DNA: TGTGCCAGCAGCTTAGGGGCAGGATGGGCCTATGGCTACACCTTC
D: .; size: few; J: TRBJ2-7; V: TRBV20-1; CDR3: CSAPGNSYEQYF; DNA: TGCAGTGCCCCGGGAAACTCCTACGAGCAGTACTTC
D: TRBD2; size: many; J: TRBJ2-5; V: TRBV6-1; CDR3: CASTSGAGRRETQYF; DNA: TGTGCCAGCACATCCGGCGCCGGGAGGCGAGAGACCCAGTACTTC
D: TRBD1; size: many; J: TRBJ1-2; V: TRBV19; CDR3: CASRRTGDYGYTF; DNA: TGTGCCAGTAGACGGACAGGGGACTATGGCTACACCTTC
D: .; size: few; J: TRBJ1-1; V: TRBV11-2; CDR3: CASSSPHMHTEAFF; DNA: TGTGCCAGCAGCTCGCCCCACATGCACACTGAAGCTTTCTTT
D: .; size: few; J: TRBJ2-1; V: TRBV25-1; CDR3: CASSEWDNEQFF; DNA: TGTGCCAGCAGTGAATGGGACAATGAGCAGTTCTTC